This T cell receptor beta chain was retrieved from a study of T-cell memory formation after mild COVID-19. In the study overall: TCR clusters were mostly donor specific.

TCRdb independently ran MiXCR on the 5' RACE reads; one entry per CDR3 protein. The sample lists approximately 250,000 distinct CDR3 sequences; 15% were seen once. Notes on this clonotype: Its cognate antigen is unknown.

There are 16 residues in the CDR3. J gave up 6 bases and V 0 bases, and 8 bases lay outside the gene matches. Germline V gene lookup returns CDR1 SGHRS and CDR2 YFSETQ. Points from the study as a whole: Detection of some responders pre-infection suggested pre-existing cross-reactive memory T cells participated.

This receptor was taken from an adult woman who had mild COVID-19 (a few samples of this study predate the infection). Cell type and time point are not known. The V call is TRBV5-1, the J call TRBJ2-2; 7 bases are shared with TRBD2. What was sequenced was PBMCs or a T cell subset sorted from them (not recorded which). CDR3 coding DNA: TGCGCCAGCAGCTTGGGCCTAGCGGCGTCAGCCGGGGAGCTGTTTTTT. This codes for CASSLGLAASAGELFF.